This T cell receptor (beta chain) is drawn from a study of sequential checkpoint blockade in melanoma. Overall study context: Each arm's sequence ended with maintenance nivolumab. TCRbeta immunosequencing was performed on DNA from around 96 pretreatment melanoma tumor samples.

Treatment here: randomized to nivolumab then ipilimumab (arm A) or the reverse (arm B). Repertoires were generated with immunoSEQ multiplex PCR, while TCRdb's copy carries only in-frame clones and drops some. This table has about 6,800 clones, approximately 30% appearing once. The V gene lost 3 bases and the J gene lost 4 bases, with 14 bases spanning the gap. CDR3 size: 15 residues. The germline CDR1 and CDR2 sequences are KGHSH and LQKENI. The rearrangement joins TRBV18 to TRBJ2-3; possibly TRBD2 for D (7 bases). The sequence derives from a human donor with melanoma. The material was tumor tissue (inferred from file names), obtained from a patient given nivolumab and ipilimumab in sequence. CDR3 bases: TGTGCCAGCTCACCGCGGGGGCCGCCAGCAGATACGCAGTATTTT. Translated, it gives CASSPRGPPADTQYF.